The present T cell receptor (beta chain) was sequenced within a study of T cell responses to AZD1222 COVID-19 vaccine. Regarding the study as a whole: White British ancestry dominated among donors, who included more females, and clonal diversity was possibly underestimated.

Assay: immunoSEQ multiplex PCR; the TCRdb copy retains only in-frame clones and omits some. The sample shows some 100,000 clones, roughly 89% of them seen only once. Germline V gene lookup returns CDR1 SGHRS and CDR2 YFSETQ. V gave up 0 bases and J gave up 1 base, with 8 bases separating them. CDR3 size: 15 residues. Comments on this clone: The antigen remains unidentified.

This TCR came from an adult in good health. The genes are TRBV5-1 and TRBJ2-1; possible D gene TRBD1, 5 bases. The sequencing here drew on peripheral blood, taken on day 0 of AZD1222 vaccination. CDR3 nucleotides: TGCGCCAGCAGCTTGGCCTCAGGGTCCTACAATGAGCAGTTCTTC. Translation gives CASSLASGSYNEQFF. The complete variable domain, with remaining parts taken from reference TRBV5-1 and TRBJ2-1, reads KAGVTQTPRYLIKTRGQQVTLSCSPISGHRSVSWYQQTPGQGLQFLFEYFSETQRNKGNFPGRFSGRQFSNSRSEMNVSTLELGDSALYLCASSLASGSYNEQFFGPGTRLTVL.